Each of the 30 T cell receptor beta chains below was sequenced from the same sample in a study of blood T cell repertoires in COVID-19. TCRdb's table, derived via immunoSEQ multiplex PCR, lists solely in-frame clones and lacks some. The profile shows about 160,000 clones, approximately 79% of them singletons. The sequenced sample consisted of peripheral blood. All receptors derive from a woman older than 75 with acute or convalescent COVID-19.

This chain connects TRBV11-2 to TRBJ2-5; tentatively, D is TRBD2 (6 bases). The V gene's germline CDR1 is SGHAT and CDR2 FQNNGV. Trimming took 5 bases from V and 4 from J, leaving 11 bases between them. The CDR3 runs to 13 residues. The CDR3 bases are TGTGCCAGCAGCCCCCAACTAGCAGAGACCCAGTACTTC. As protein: CASSPQLAETQYF.

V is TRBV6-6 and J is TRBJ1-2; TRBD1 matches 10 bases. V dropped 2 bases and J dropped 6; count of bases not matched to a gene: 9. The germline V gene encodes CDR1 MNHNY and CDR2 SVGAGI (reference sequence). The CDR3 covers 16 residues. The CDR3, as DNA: TGTGCCAGCAGTTACCACTCCGGACAGGGGGGGGATGGCTACACCTTC. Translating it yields CASSYHSGQGGDGYTF.

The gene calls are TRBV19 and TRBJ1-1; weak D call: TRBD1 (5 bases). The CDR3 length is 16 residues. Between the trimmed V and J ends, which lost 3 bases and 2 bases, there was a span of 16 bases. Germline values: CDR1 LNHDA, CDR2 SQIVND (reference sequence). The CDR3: CASSIPPQASNTEAFF. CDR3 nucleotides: TGTGCCAGTAGTATTCCTCCACAGGCCAGTAACACTGAAGCTTTCTTT.

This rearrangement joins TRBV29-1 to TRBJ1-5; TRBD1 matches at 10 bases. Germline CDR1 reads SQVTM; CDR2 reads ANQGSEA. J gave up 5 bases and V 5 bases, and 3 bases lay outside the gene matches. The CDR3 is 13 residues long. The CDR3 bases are TGCAGCGTTTCCGGGACAGGGGATCAGCCCCAGCATTTT. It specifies CSVSGTGDQPQHF.

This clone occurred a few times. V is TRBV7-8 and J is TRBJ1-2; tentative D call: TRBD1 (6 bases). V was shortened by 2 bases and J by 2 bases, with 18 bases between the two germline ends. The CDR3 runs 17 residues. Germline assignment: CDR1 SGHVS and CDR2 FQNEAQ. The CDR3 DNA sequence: TGTGCCAGCAGCTTAAAGGGCGCAGGGGATTTGAACTATGGCTACACCTTC. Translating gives CASSLKGAGDLNYGYTF.

CDR3 sequence reads: CASSFSDQETQYF. The DNA for the CDR3 is TGTGCCAGCAGCTTCAGCGACCAAGAGACCCAGTACTTC. This chain links TRBV7-2 with TRBJ2-5; no firm D call. The CDR3 runs to 13 residues. Deletions cut 3 bases from V and 0 bases from J, with 5 bases between. Looked up from germline, CDR1 is SGHTA and CDR2 is FQGNSA.

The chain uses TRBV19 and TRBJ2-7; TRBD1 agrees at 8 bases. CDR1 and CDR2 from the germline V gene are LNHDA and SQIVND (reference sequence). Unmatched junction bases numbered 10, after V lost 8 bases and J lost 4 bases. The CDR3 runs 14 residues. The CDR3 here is CASGSSGGGYEQYF. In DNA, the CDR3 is TGTGCCAGTGGGTCCTCAGGGGGCGGTTACGAGCAGTACTTC.

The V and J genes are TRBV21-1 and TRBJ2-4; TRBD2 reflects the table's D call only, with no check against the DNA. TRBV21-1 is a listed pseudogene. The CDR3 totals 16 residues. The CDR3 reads CASSKQEANAKNIQYF. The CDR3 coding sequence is TGTGCCAGCAGCAAACAGGAGGCAAATGCCAAAAACATTCAGTACTTC.

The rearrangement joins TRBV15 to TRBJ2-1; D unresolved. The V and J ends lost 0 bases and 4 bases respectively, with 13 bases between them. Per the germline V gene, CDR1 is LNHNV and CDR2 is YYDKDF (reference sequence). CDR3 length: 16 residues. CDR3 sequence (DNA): TGTGCCACCAGCAGAGATCCCGATCCAGGATACAATGAGCAGTTCTTC. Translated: CATSRDPDPGYNEQFF.

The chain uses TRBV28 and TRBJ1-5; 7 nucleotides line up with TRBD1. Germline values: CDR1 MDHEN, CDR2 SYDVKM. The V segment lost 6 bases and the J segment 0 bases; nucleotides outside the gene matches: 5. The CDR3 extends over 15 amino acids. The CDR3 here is CASRQDRYSNQPQHF. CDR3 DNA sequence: TGTGCCAGCAGGCAGGACAGGTATAGCAATCAGCCCCAGCATTTT.

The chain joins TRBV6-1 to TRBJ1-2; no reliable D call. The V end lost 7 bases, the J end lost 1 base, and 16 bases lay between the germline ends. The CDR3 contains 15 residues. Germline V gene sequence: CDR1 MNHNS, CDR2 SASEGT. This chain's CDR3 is CASKQHGGVNYGYTF. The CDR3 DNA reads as TGTGCCAGCAAGCAACACGGCGGCGTTAACTATGGCTACACCTTC.

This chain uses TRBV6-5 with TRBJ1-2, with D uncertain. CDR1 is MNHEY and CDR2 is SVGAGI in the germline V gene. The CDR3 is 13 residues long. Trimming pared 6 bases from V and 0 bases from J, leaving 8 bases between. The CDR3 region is CASRARSNYGYTF. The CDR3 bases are TGTGCCAGCAGGGCCCGCTCTAACTATGGCTACACCTTC.

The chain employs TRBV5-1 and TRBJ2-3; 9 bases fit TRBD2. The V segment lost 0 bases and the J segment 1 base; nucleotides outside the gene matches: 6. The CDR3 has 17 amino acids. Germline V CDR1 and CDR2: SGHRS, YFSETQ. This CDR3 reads CASSLGSRTSGTDTQYF. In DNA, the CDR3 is TGCGCCAGCAGCTTGGGTTCAAGGACTAGCGGCACAGATACGCAGTATTTT.

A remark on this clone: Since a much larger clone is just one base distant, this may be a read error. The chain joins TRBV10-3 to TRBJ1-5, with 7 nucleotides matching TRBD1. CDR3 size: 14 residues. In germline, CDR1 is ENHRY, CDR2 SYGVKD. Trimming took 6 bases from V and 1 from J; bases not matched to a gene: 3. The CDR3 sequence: CAISLGQSNQPQHF. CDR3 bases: TGTGCCATCAGCTTGGGACAGAGCAATCAGCCCCAGCATTTT.

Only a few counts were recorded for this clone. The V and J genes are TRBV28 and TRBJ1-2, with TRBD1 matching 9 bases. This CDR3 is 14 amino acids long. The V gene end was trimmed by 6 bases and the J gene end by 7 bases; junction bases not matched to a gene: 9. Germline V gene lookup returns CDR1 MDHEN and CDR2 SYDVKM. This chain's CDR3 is CASRETGGAGGYTF. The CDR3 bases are TGTGCCAGCAGGGAAACAGGGGGCGCGGGTGGCTACACCTTC.

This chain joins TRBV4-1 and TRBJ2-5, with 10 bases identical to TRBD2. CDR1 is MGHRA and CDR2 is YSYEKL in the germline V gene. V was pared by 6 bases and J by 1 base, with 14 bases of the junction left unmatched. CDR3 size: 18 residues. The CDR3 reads CASSQRLAGVPAQETQYF. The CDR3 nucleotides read TGCGCCAGCAGTCAAAGGCTAGCGGGAGTCCCGGCCCAAGAGACCCAGTACTTC.

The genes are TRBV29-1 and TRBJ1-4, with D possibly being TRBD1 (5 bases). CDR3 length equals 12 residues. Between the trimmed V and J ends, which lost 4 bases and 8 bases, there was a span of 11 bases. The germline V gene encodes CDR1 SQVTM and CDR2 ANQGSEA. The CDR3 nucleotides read TGCAGCGTTGTCGGACATAGGGAAAAACTGTTTTTT. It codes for CSVVGHREKLFF.

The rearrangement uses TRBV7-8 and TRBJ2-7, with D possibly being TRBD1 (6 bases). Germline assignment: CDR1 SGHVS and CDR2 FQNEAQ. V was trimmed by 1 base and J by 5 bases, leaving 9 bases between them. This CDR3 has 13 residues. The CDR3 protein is CASSLEGDHEQYF. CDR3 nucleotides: TGTGCCAGCAGCTTAGAGGGGGACCACGAGCAGTACTTC. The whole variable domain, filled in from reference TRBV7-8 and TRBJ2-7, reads GAGVSQSPRYKVAKRGQDVALRCDPISGHVSLFWYQQALGQGPEFLTYFQNEAQLDKSGLPSDRFFAERPEGSVSTLKIQRTQQEDSAVYLCASSLEGDHEQYFGPGTRLTVT.

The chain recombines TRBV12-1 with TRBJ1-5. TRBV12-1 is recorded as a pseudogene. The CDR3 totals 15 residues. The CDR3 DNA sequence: TGTGCCAGCAAAAACGAGGGAGATAGCAATCAGCCCCAGCATTTT. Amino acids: CASKNEGDSNQPQHF.

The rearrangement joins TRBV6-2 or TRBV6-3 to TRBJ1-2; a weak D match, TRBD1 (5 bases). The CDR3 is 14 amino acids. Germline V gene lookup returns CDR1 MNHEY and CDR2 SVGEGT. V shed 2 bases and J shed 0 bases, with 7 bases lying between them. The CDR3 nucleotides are TGTGCCAGCAGTTACCCGACAGCTAACTATGGCTACACCTTC. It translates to CASSYPTANYGYTF.

The CDR3 nucleotides are TGTGCCAGCAGCTTTACGGGAGGACCCTACGAGCAGTACTTC. It encodes CASSFTGGPYEQYF. J is TRBJ2-7 and V is TRBV7-6, with 7 bases lining up with TRBD2. Looked up from germline, CDR1 is SGHVS and CDR2 is FNYEAQ. The CDR3 runs to 14 residues. V shed 3 bases, J shed 2 bases, and the junction held 4 bases outside the gene matches.

CDR3 residues: CASSRGPSYNEQFF. The CDR3 DNA reads TGTGCCAGCAGCAGGGGCCCCTCCTACAATGAGCAGTTCTTC. The rearrangement links TRBV11-3 to TRBJ2-1, with TRBD1 as a possible D gene (5 bases). Germline V gene sequence: CDR1 SGHNT, CDR2 YENEEA. The CDR3 has 14 residues. Between the trimmed V and J ends, which lost 5 bases and 0 bases, there was a span of 8 bases.

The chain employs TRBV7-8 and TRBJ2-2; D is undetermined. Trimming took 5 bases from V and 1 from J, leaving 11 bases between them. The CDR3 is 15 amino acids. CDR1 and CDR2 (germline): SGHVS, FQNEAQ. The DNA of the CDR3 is TGTGCCAGCAGCGCCGTAGTGTTGAACACCGGGGAGCTGTTTTTT. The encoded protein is CASSAVVLNTGELFF.

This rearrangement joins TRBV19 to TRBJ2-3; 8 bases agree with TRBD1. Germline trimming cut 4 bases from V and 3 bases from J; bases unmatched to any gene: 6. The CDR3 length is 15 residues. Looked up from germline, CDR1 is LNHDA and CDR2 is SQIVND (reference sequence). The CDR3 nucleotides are TGTGCCAGTAGTACCAGGGGGCGCGGGACAGATACGCAGTATTTT. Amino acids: CASSTRGRGTDTQYF. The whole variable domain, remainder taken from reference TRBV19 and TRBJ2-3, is DGGITQSPKYLFRKEGQNVTLSCEQNLNHDAMYWYRQDPGQGLRLIYYSQIVNDFQKGDIAEGYSVSREKKESFPLTVTSAQKNPTAFYLCASSTRGRGTDTQYFGPGTRLTVL.

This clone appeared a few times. This CDR3 is CASSERGYYGYTF. CDR3 DNA sequence: TGTGCCAGCAGTGAAAGGGGTTACTATGGCTACACCTTC. V usage is TRBV6-1 and J usage is TRBJ1-2; D may be TRBD1 (5 bases). The CDR3 sequence is 13 residues long. Germline V gives CDR1 MNHNS, CDR2 SASEGT. V lost 2 bases to trimming and J lost 3 bases, with 7 bases between them.

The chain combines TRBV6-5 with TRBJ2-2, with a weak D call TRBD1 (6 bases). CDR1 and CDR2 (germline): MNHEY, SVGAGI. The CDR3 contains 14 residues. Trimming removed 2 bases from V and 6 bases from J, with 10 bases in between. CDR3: CASSYMDRAGELFF. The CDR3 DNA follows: TGTGCCAGCAGTTACATGGACAGAGCCGGGGAGCTGTTTTTT.

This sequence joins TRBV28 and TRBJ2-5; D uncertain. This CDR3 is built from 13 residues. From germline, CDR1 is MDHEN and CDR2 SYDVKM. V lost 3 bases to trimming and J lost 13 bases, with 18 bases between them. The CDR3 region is CASSFNYPQRPYF. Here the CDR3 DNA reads TGTGCCAGCAGTTTTAACTATCCACAAAGACCGTACTTC.

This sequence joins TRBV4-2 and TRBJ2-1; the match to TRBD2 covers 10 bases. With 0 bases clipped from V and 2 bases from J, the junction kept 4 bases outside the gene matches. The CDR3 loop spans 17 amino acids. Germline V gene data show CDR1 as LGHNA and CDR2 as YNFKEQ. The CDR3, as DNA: TGTGCCAGCAGCCAAGATAGGACTAGCGGAACCTACAATGAGCAGTTCTTC. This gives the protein CASSQDRTSGTYNEQFF.

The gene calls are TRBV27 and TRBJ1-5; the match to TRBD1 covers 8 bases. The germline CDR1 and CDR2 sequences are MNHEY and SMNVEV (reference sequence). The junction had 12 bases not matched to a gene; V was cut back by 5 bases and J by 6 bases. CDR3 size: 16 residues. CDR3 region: CASSPRMTGVAQPQHF. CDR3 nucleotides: TGTGCCAGCAGTCCCCGAATGACAGGGGTGGCTCAGCCCCAGCATTTT.

CDR3 bases: TGTGCCAGCAGCTCCACAGGACAGTTCAGTCAGCCCCAGCATTTT. It is translated as CASSSTGQFSQPQHF. The chain has TRBV7-8 and TRBJ1-5; D possibly corresponds to TRBD1 (6 bases). The CDR3 spans 15 residues. V lost 4 bases and J lost 6, with 16 bases in between. Germline V gene data show CDR1 as SGHVS and CDR2 as FQNEAQ.